This TCR beta chain originates from a study of regulatory T cells in long-lasting Graves disease. Investigators prepared the TCR beta libraries by applying iRepertoire HTBI primers and Arm-PCR of CDR3 regions. TCRdb processed the multiplex PCR reads anew with MiXCR; each CDR3 protein has one entry. The data hold about 560,000 distinct CDR3 sequences, with about 16% observed a single time. The table lists this clonotype with a few counts. The CDR3 sequence is 16 residues long. With V trimmed by 6 bases and J by 5 bases, 12 bases remained unmatched. Looked up from germline, CDR1 is SEHNR and CDR2 is FQNEAQ (reference sequence). Time point reported: newly diagnosed GD, antithyroid drugs for less than 3 months. The TCR library was made from RNA extracted from PBMCs. These data are also associated with another study on T cells in Graves' hyperthyroidism and ophthalmopathy.

The V call is TRBV7-9, the J call TRBJ2-1, with 8 bases matching TRBD2. The source of this sequence is a young man with Graves disease. Source: peripheral blood mononuclear cells (PBMCs), taken at new diagnosis, from a patient treated with antithyroid drugs. CDR3 in amino acids: CASRETTSGSNNEQFF. The CDR3 nucleotides read TGTGCCAGCAGGGAGACTACGAGCGGGAGTAACAATGAGCAGTTCTTC.